The T cell receptor beta chain under discussion was sequenced for a study of cytomegalovirus exposure and HLA in healthy donors. Study conclusions and caveats: Association with HLA alleles at 0.05 false discovery rate was found for 16,951 TCR beta sequences in a later analysis. The authors enumerated some 160 TCR beta chains as linked to cytomegalovirus. An analysis was carried out at a later point. It showed that HLA-associated TCR beta chains were more clonally expanded than equally common non-associated chains.

The PCR made use of 60 Vbeta and 13 Jbeta primers. Libraries were prepared by immunoSEQ multiplex PCR; TCRdb keeps only in-frame clonotypes and omits some of them. The sample records 95,000 to 150,000 clones, roughly four fifths being singletons. Healthy bone marrow donors supplied every sample. Germline V gives CDR1 MGHRA, CDR2 YSYEKL. V was clipped by 2 bases and J by 0 bases, with 13 bases between them. CDR3 length: 17 amino acids. In this sample, this clone turned up a few times. Its antigen is still unknown. This clonotype was obtained from a woman in her twenties or thirties in good health and CMV-seropositive. The chain recombines TRBV4-1 with TRBJ1-4; TRBD1 is a possible D gene (5 bases). Input material: PBMCs. The CDR3 DNA sequence: TGCGCCAGCAGCCAAACCGGGGGGGGAGCAACTAATGAAAAACTGTTTTTT. It translates to CASSQTGGGATNEKLFF.